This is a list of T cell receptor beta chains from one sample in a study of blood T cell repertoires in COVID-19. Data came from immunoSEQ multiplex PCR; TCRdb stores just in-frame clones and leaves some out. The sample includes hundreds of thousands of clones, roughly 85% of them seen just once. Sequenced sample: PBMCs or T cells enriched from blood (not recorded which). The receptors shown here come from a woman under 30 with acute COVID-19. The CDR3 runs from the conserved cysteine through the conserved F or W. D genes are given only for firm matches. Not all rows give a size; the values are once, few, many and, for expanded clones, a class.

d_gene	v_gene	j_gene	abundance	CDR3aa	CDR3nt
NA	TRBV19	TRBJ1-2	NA	CASNQQGFYGYTF	TGTGCCAGTAACCAACAGGGATTCTATGGCTACACCTTC
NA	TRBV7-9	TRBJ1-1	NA	CASSPRGQIPNTEAFF	TGTGCCAGCAGCCCCCGAGGGCAGATTCCGAACACTGAAGCTTTCTTT
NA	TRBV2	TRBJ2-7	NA	CASRGGTVTSEQYF	TGTGCCAGCAGGGGCGGGACAGTTACCTCCGAGCAGTACTTC
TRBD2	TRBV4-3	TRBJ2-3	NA	CATGLAGGDTQYF	TGCGCCACCGGACTAGCGGGAGGAGATACGCAGTATTTT
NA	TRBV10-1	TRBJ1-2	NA	CASSENQDYGYTF	TGCGCCAGCAGTGAGAACCAGGACTATGGCTACACCTTC
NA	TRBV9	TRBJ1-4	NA	CASSVQGTGEKLFF	TGTGCCAGCAGCGTTCAGGGTACTGGGGAAAAACTGTTTTTT
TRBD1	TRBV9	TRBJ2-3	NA	CASSVDRGTDTQYF	TGTGCCAGCAGCGTTGACAGGGGCACAGATACGCAGTATTTT
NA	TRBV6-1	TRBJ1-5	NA	CASSDDTDQPQHF	TGTGCCAGCAGTGACGACACCGATCAGCCCCAGCATTTT
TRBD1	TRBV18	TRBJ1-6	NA	CASSPWDSSYNSPLHF	TGTGCCAGCTCACCATGGGACAGCTCCTATAATTCACCCCTCCACTTT
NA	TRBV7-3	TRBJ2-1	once	CASSLTQSNEQFF	TGTGCCAGCAGCTTAACCCAATCCAATGAGCAGTTCTTC
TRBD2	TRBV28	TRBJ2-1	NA	CASTILAGVYNEQFF	TGTGCCAGCACCATCTTGGCGGGAGTATACAATGAGCAGTTCTTC
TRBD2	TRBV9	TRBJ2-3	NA	CASSVEASGYTDTQYF	TGTGCCAGCAGCGTAGAGGCTAGCGGTTACACAGATACGCAGTATTTT
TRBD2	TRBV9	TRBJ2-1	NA	CASSVESSGGPWYEQFF	TGTGCCAGCAGCGTAGAGTCCTCGGGGGGGCCATGGTATGAGCAGTTCTTC
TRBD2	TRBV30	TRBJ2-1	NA	CAWYSGTYNEQFF	TGTGCGTGGTATAGCGGGACTTACAATGAGCAGTTCTTC
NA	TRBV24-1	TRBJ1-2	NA	CATSDRSNYGYTF	TGTGCCACCAGTGACCGTTCTAACTATGGCTACACCTTC
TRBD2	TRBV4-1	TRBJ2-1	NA	CASSRPGLAGIGQFF	TGCGCCAGCAGCCGCCCGGGACTAGCGGGAATAGGGCAGTTCTTC
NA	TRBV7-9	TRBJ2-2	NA	CASSTGINTGELFF	TGTGCCAGCAGCACCGGGATCAACACCGGGGAGCTGTTTTTT
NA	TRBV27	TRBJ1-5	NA	CASSFLNQPQHF	TGTGCCAGCAGTTTCCTTAATCAGCCCCAGCATTTT
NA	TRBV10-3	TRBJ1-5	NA	CAISDFPDNYSNQPQHF	TGTGCCATCAGTGATTTCCCGGACAACTATAGCAATCAGCCCCAGCATTTT
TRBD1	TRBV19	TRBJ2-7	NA	CASSTGQGYEQYF	TGTGCCAGTAGTACCGGACAGGGATACGAGCAGTACTTC
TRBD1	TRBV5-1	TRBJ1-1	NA	CASSLDRGPRTEAFF	TGCGCCAGCAGCTTGGACAGGGGGCCCCGCACTGAAGCTTTCTTT
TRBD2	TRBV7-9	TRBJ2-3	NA	CASSSPLAGSSTDTQYF	TGTGCCAGCAGCTCACCACTAGCGGGGTCTAGCACAGATACGCAGTATTTT
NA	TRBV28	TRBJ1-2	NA	CASSRGLYGYTF	TGTGCCAGCAGCAGGGGCCTCTATGGCTACACCTTC
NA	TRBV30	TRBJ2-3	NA	CASHQGGNTQYF	TGTGCCAGCCATCAGGGAGGAAATACGCAGTATTTT
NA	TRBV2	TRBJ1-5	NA	CASSPGHPNQPQHF	TGTGCCAGCAGCCCCGGACACCCCAATCAGCCCCAGCATTTT
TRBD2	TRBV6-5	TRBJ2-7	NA	CASNPGTRLSEQYF	TGTGCCAGCAACCCCGGGACTAGACTAAGCGAGCAGTACTTC
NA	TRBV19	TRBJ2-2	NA	CASSIAAQGAGELFF	TGTGCCAGTAGTATAGCCGCCCAGGGTGCCGGGGAGCTGTTTTTT
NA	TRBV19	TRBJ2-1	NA	CASSVDGSSYNEQFF	TGTGCCAGTAGTGTCGACGGGTCCTCCTACAATGAGCAGTTCTTC
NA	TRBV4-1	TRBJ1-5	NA	CASSQVGGNQPQHF	TGCGCCAGCAGCCAAGTGGGGGGGAATCAGCCCCAGCATTTT
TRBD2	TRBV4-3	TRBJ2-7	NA	CASSHETGTSGYEQYF	TGCGCCAGCAGCCATGAGACCGGGACTAGCGGTTACGAGCAGTACTTC
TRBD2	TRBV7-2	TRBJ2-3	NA	CASSLYSGGTDTQYF	TGTGCCAGCAGCTTGTATTCGGGGGGGACAGATACGCAGTATTTT
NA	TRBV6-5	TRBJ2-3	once	CASNEHRSTDTQYF	TGTGCCAGCAACGAACACCGAAGCACAGATACGCAGTATTTT
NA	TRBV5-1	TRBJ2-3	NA	CASSLRQGTDTQYF	TGCGCCAGCAGCTTGAGGCAGGGAACAGATACGCAGTATTTT
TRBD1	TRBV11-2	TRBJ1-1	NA	CASSIDGTENTEAFF	TGTGCCAGCAGCATAGACGGGACAGAGAACACTGAAGCTTTCTTT
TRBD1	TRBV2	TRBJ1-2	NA	CASRSDRGYGYTF	TGTGCCAGCAGATCCGACAGGGGCTATGGCTACACCTTC
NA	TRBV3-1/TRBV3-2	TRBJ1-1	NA	CASSQAERGKAFF	TGTGCCAGCAGCCAAGCAGAGAGGGGGAAGGCTTTCTTT
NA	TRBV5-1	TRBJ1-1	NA	CASSLALGLEAFF	TGCGCCAGCAGCTTGGCCTTGGGCCTTGAAGCTTTCTTT
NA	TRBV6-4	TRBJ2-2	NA	CASSPQGTGELFF	TGTGCCAGCAGTCCCCAGGGGACCGGGGAGCTGTTTTTT
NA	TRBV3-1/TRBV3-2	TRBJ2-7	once	CASSQDGQRQYF	TGTGCCAGCAGCCAAGATGGCCAACGGCAGTACTTC
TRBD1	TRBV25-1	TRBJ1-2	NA	CASREQGSYGYTF	TGTGCCAGCAGGGAACAGGGGTCCTATGGCTACACCTTC
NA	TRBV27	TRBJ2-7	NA	CASGLAYYEQYF	TGTGCCAGCGGGCTAGCCTACTACGAGCAGTACTTC
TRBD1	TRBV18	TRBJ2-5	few	CASSPREGGGETQYF	TGTGCCAGCTCACCAAGGGAAGGGGGCGGAGAGACCCAGTACTTC
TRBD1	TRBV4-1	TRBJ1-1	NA	CASSLQGLGLMNTEAFF	TGCGCCAGCAGCCTACAGGGGTTGGGGCTAATGAACACTGAAGCTTTCTTT